The clone carrying this TCR beta chain was observed at least ten times. What it binds is unknown. This sample was taken from a study of T-cell reconstitution after alpha-beta-depleted transplantation in children. Study-level findings and limits: Recipient T cells and thymic progenitors that survived gave rise to the high TCRbeta diversity observed at day 60 in some patients. A year had passed since transplant, and T-cell counts and diversity by then came mostly from newly produced T cells. By about two months after transplant, alpha-beta T cells reportedly arose from several hundred graft clones that had expanded.

Germline CDR1 and CDR2: SGDLS and YYNGEE. CDR3 length: 12 residues. The germline V and J ends were trimmed by 3 bases and 6 bases, with 10 bases remaining between them. The TCRbeta library incorporated unique molecular identifiers. TCRdb re-derived calls from the PCR reads in MiXCR, one entry per CDR3 protein. This sample has about 260,000 distinct CDR3 sequences; 11% occur once, and the top ten carry around a quarter. J is TRBJ2-7 and V is TRBV9; D might be TRBD1 (6 bases). The sequencing here drew on peripheral blood, taken 180 days after TCRalphabeta/CD19-depleted stem cell transplant. The TCR sequence derives from a male patient between 2 and 9 years old who had a stem cell transplant for chronic granulomatous disease, so the T cells may come from the graft donor. The CDR3 spells CASSETGIEQYF. For the CDR3, the DNA is TGTGCCAGCAGCGAAACAGGGATCGAGCAGTACTTC. The full variable domain, completed using reference TRBV9 and TRBJ2-7, is DSGVTQTPKHLITATGQRVTLRCSPRSGDLSVYWYQQSLDQGLQFLIQYYNGEERAKGNILERFSAQQFPDLHSELNLSSLELGDSALYFCASSETGIEQYFGPGTRLTVT.